A single sample is the source of the 29 T cell receptor beta chains below, sequenced in a study of shared clonotypes between healthy human individuals. The data were produced by immunoSEQ multiplex PCR, yet TCRdb's version contains in-frame clones alone and is incomplete. Of 2 million to 2.5 million clones in the sample, under 97% were seen once. Sequencing was performed on naive CD4+ T cells sorted from blood. The subset was: CD45RA+ positively selected. The receptors here all came from a man aged 18-30 years in good health.

A word on this clone: Other nucleotide sequences from this sample produce the same CDR3. The chain couples TRBV27 to TRBJ2-7; tentatively, D is TRBD2 (6 bases). CDR1 is MNHEY and CDR2 is SMNVEV in the germline V gene (reference sequence). The CDR3 is made up of 14 amino acids. The V gene lost 5 bases and the J gene lost 0 bases, with 11 bases spanning the gap. CDR3 sequence: CASSLRENSYEQYF. The CDR3 bases are TGTGCCAGCAGTCTACGGGAGAACTCCTACGAGCAGTACTTC.

V gene TRBV29-1 combines with J gene TRBJ1-1, with 7 positions matching TRBD1. Germline V CDR1 and CDR2: SQVTM, ANQGSEA. This CDR3 is 13 amino acids long. V was pared by 6 bases and J by 1 base, with 5 bases of the junction left unmatched. CDR3 coding DNA: TGCAGCGTATCACAGGGGAGGAACACTGAAGCTTTCTTT. Translated: CSVSQGRNTEAFF.

This clone was recorded only once. The chain links TRBV19 to TRBJ1-5; TRBD1 aligns across 8 bases. The length of the CDR3 is 19 residues. V shed 4 bases, J shed 2 bases, and the junction held 16 bases outside the gene matches. The germline CDR1 and CDR2 sequences are LNHDA and SQIVND (reference sequence). The DNA of the CDR3 is TGTGCCAGTAGTACCCCGACCGGGACAGGTATCAGGGGCAATCAGCCCCAGCATTTT. Protein product: CASSTPTGTGIRGNQPQHF.

The genes are TRBV10-3 and TRBJ2-1, with a tentative D call TRBD2 (6 bases). CDR3 length: 14 residues. Germline V gene data show CDR1 as ENHRY and CDR2 as SYGVKD. The ends were cut back, 7 bases at V and 3 bases at J, with 13 bases in the middle. CDR3 sequence (DNA): TGTGCCATCACCGGAGGGCCGGGCTACAATGAGCAGTTCTTC. Protein sequence: CAITGGPGYNEQFF.

The chain carries TRBV7-2 and TRBJ2-1; 10 bases agree with TRBD2. CDR3 length: 15 residues. Germline loops: CDR1 SGHTA, CDR2 FQGNSA. The trim removed 2 bases at V and 8 bases at J, leaving 6 bases unmatched. CDR3 residues: CASSLKAGGPDEQFF. The CDR3 bases are TGTGCCAGCAGCTTAAAAGCGGGAGGGCCAGATGAGCAGTTCTTC.

V usage is TRBV10-3 and J usage is TRBJ2-3; D not resolved. The CDR3 has 12 amino acids. The V and J ends lost 7 bases and 8 bases respectively, with 13 bases between them. Germline CDR1 and CDR2: ENHRY and SYGVKD. The CDR3 bases are TGTGCCATCACCCCTTCCCCCCCTACGCAGTATTTT. Translation: CAITPSPPTQYF.

The J gene is TRBJ2-7, the V gene TRBV18, with TRBD2 identical over 8 bases. After removal of 1 base from V and 1 base from J, the junction contained 6 bases not matched to a gene. Germline CDR1 and CDR2: KGHSH and LQKENI. There are 16 residues in the CDR3. This CDR3 is CASSPQWVAGSYEQYF. As DNA, the CDR3 is TGTGCCAGCTCACCACAGTGGGTAGCGGGGTCCTACGAGCAGTACTTC.

This chain links TRBV10-3 with TRBJ2-1, with D possibly being TRBD1 or TRBD2 (5 bases each). The V end lost 11 bases, the J end lost 0 bases, and 20 bases lay between the germline ends. Germline lookup yields CDR1 ENHRY and CDR2 SYGVKD. This CDR3 spans 16 amino acids. The CDR3 region is CASTGWAGSSYNEQFF. The CDR3, as DNA: TGTGCCTCCACCGGGTGGGCAGGGAGCTCCTACAATGAGCAGTTCTTC.

The chain carries TRBV2 and TRBJ2-5; no firm D call. CDR1 and CDR2 (germline): SNHLY, FYNNEI. This CDR3 is built from 11 residues. The V and J ends lost 7 bases and 2 bases respectively, with 5 bases between them. The CDR3 DNA follows: TGTGCCAGCACACGTCAAGAGACCCAGTACTTC. It is translated as CASTRQETQYF. Drawing the rest from reference TRBV2 and TRBJ2-5, the complete variable domain is EPEVTQTPSHQVTQMGQEVILRCVPISNHLYFYWYRQILGQKVEFLVSFYNNEISEKSEIFDDQFSVERPDGSNFTLKIRSTKLEDSAMYFCASTRQETQYFGPGTRLLVL.

The chain employs TRBV30 and TRBJ2-2, with D unclear. The CDR3 has 15 residues. V lost 1 base and J 5 bases, leaving 14 bases between the germline ends. Per germline, CDR1 GTSNPN and CDR2 SVGIG (reference sequence). DNA of the CDR3: TGTGCCTGGAGTGACGGACGTGCAAGAACCGGGGAGCTGTTTTTT. Amino acids: CAWSDGRARTGELFF.

The chain joins TRBV7-9 to TRBJ1-3; no clear D. CDR3 size: 16 residues. Between the trimmed V and J ends, which lost 5 bases and 0 bases, there was a span of 14 bases. The germline V gene encodes CDR1 SEHNR and CDR2 FQNEAQ (reference sequence). Here the CDR3 DNA reads TGTGCCAGCAGCCCCGCCATCCTCGGCTCTGGAAACACCATATATTTT. Its translation is CASSPAILGSGNTIYF.

This chain connects TRBV28 to TRBJ2-5, with TRBD1 matching 8 bases. The CDR3 totals 15 residues. Trimming cost V 6 bases and J 4 bases; bases outside gene matches: 10. Germline V gene data show CDR1 as MDHEN and CDR2 as SYDVKM. The CDR3 DNA sequence: TGTGCCAGCAGAGGGGGACAGGTACTAGGAGAGACCCAGTACTTC. Its translation is CASRGGQVLGETQYF.

The genes are TRBV28 and TRBJ1-2; no reliable D call. V was shortened by 4 bases and J by 7 bases, with 16 bases between the two germline ends. This CDR3 is built from 14 residues. Looked up from germline, CDR1 is MDHEN and CDR2 is SYDVKM. This chain's CDR3 is CASSSPAVSLGYTF. In DNA form, the CDR3 reads TGTGCCAGCAGTTCCCCTGCAGTCTCTCTTGGCTACACCTTC.

As regards this clone: This same CDR3 is encoded by further DNA sequences in the sample. The V call is TRBV5-1, the J call TRBJ2-1; the D gene is possibly TRBD2 (5 bases). V was clipped by 0 bases and J by 2 bases, with 9 bases between them. The CDR3 extends over 15 amino acids. Germline loops: CDR1 SGHRS, CDR2 YFSETQ. CDR3 loop: CASSLGTAAYNEQFF. DNA for the CDR3: TGCGCCAGCAGCTTGGGCACAGCGGCCTACAATGAGCAGTTCTTC.

V is TRBV30 and J is TRBJ1-6, with 7 bases aligning to TRBD1. The CDR3 totals 17 residues. Germline V gene lookup returns CDR1 GTSNPN and CDR2 SVGIG (reference sequence). Trimming cost V 5 bases and J 10 bases; bases outside gene matches: 20. For the CDR3, the DNA is TGTGCCTGGGACCCTTATGCCGGGACAGTGCCTCGGTCACCCCTCCACTTT. Its translation is CAWDPYAGTVPRSPLHF.

CDR3 sequence (DNA): TGTGCCAGCAGCTTAGATTGGGCTACCGGGGAGCTGTTTTTT. It codes for CASSLDWATGELFF. The chain is built from TRBV11-2 and TRBJ2-2; D is undetermined. Germline lookup yields CDR1 SGHAT and CDR2 FQNNGV. The CDR3 covers 14 residues. Trimming took off 0 bases at V and 5 bases at J, with 7 bases between the two ends.

The chain combines TRBV13 with TRBJ2-7; D may be TRBD2 (5 bases). The CDR3 has 14 amino acids. Germline V gene sequence: CDR1 PRHDT, CDR2 FYEKMQ (reference sequence). V was trimmed by 3 bases and J by 0 bases, leaving 9 bases between them. CDR3 amino acids: CASSLSGSSYEQYF. In DNA, the CDR3 is TGTGCCAGCAGCTTGAGCGGTAGCTCCTACGAGCAGTACTTC. The variable domain in full, with the rest retrieved from reference TRBV13 and TRBJ2-7, is AAGVIQSPRHLIKEKRETATLKCYPIPRHDTVYWYQQGPGQDPQFLISFYEKMQSDKGSIPDRFSAQQFSDYHSELNMSSLELGDSALYFCASSLSGSSYEQYFGPGTRLTVT.

V is TRBV9 and J is TRBJ2-2; D gene uncertain. V was cut by 4 bases and J by 4 bases, with 11 bases left in between. The CDR3 is 14 residues long. CDR1 is SGDLS and CDR2 is YYNGEE in the germline V gene. CDR3 amino acids: CASSSHLTTGELFF. The CDR3 nucleotides are TGTGCCAGCAGCTCCCACCTAACCACCGGGGAGCTGTTTTTT. Based on the CDR3 plus reference TRBV9 and TRBJ2-2, the full variable domain is DSGVTQTPKHLITATGQRVTLRCSPRSGDLSVYWYQQSLDQGLQFLIQYYNGEERAKGNILERFSAQQFPDLHSELNLSSLELGDSALYFCASSSHLTTGELFFGEGSRLTVL.

The chain links TRBV19 to TRBJ1-3; D gene unclear. Germline V lookup: CDR1 LNHDA, CDR2 SQIVND (reference sequence). V lost 5 bases and J lost 4, with 24 bases in between. The CDR3 length is 18 residues. The CDR3 coding sequence is TGTGCCAGTAGTGCCCTAGCAGCCGGGATCTTCCTCGGAAACACCATATATTTT. This sequence encodes CASSALAAGIFLGNTIYF.

The gene calls are TRBV6-5 and TRBJ2-3; either TRBD1 or TRBD2 may fit D (5 bases each). The CDR3 is 15 residues long. Germline CDR1 reads MNHEY; CDR2 reads SVGAGI. Trimming cost V 6 bases and J 2 bases, with 15 bases left between them. The DNA for the CDR3 is TGTGCCAGCAGCCCGGGACGTCAGCTCACAGATACGCAGTATTTT. This gives the protein CASSPGRQLTDTQYF.

The rearrangement joins TRBV9 to TRBJ2-6; 7 bases are a match to TRBD1. The length of the CDR3 is 17 residues. The germline CDR1 and CDR2 sequences are SGDLS and YYNGEE. V was pared by 4 bases and J by 0 bases, with 7 bases of the junction left unmatched. The CDR3: CASSPPTGSSGANVLTF. The CDR3, as DNA: TGTGCCAGCAGCCCGCCGACAGGGTCCTCTGGGGCCAACGTCCTGACTTTC. Combining the CDR3 with reference TRBV9 and TRBJ2-6 gives the whole variable domain DSGVTQTPKHLITATGQRVTLRCSPRSGDLSVYWYQQSLDQGLQFLIQYYNGEERAKGNILERFSAQQFPDLHSELNLSSLELGDSALYFCASSPPTGSSGANVLTFGAGSRLTVL.

V usage is TRBV18 and J usage is TRBJ2-3, with 10 bases fitting TRBD1. The CDR3 is 16 amino acids. The V gene's germline CDR1 is KGHSH and CDR2 LQKENI. V lost 3 bases to trimming and J lost 3 bases; unmatched junction nucleotides: 6. The CDR3 DNA follows: TGTGCCAGCTCACCCTTGACAGGGGGCCCTACAGATACGCAGTATTTT. Amino acids: CASSPLTGGPTDTQYF.

This clone appeared once. The V gene is TRBV30, the J gene TRBJ2-7; TRBD1 matches 11 bases. Germline V gene lookup returns CDR1 GTSNPN and CDR2 SVGIG (reference sequence). With V trimmed by 2 bases and J by 6 bases, 9 bases remained unmatched. This CDR3 region has 15 residues. CDR3 region: CAWSSGTGGPPEQYF. For the CDR3, the DNA is TGTGCCTGGAGTTCCGGGACAGGGGGACCCCCCGAGCAGTACTTC. Based on the CDR3 plus reference TRBV30 and TRBJ2-7, the full variable domain is SQTIHQWPATLVQPVGSPLSLECTVEGTSNPNLYWYRQAAGRGLQLLFYSVGIGQISSEVPQNLSASRPQDRQFILSSKKLLLSDSGFYLCAWSSGTGGPPEQYFGPGTRLTVT.

The CDR3 loop reads CASSGSDRISDTQYF. CDR3 bases: TGTGCCAGCAGTGGATCGGACAGAATATCAGATACGCAGTATTTT. The V and J genes are TRBV2 and TRBJ2-3, with D possibly TRBD1 on 6 matching bases. Germline-derived CDR1 and CDR2 are SNHLY and FYNNEI. With 4 bases removed from V and 4 bases from J, the gap between germline ends came to 15 bases. The CDR3 is made up of 15 amino acids.

This sequence joins TRBV10-3 and TRBJ2-5; D remains ambiguous. The CDR3 length is 13 residues. V lost 2 bases, J lost 4 bases, and 8 bases lay in between. Germline V lookup: CDR1 ENHRY, CDR2 SYGVKD. As DNA, the CDR3 is TGTGCCATCAGTGAGGTAGTAGGAGAGACCCAGTACTTC. This encodes CAISEVVGETQYF.

V usage is TRBV28 and J usage is TRBJ2-7, with D unresolved. CDR3 length: 14 amino acids. Trimming left V 7 bases short and J 0 bases short, with 13 bases between. Per the germline V gene, CDR1 is MDHEN and CDR2 is SYDVKM. CDR3 protein: CASTPRVLSYEQYF. The CDR3, as DNA: TGTGCCAGCACCCCTAGGGTGCTCTCCTACGAGCAGTACTTC.

The genes are TRBV7-2 and TRBJ2-5; perhaps TRBD2 as D (6 bases). CDR1 is SGHTA, CDR2 FQGNSA, per germline. The CDR3 is 15 residues long. V dropped 5 bases and J dropped 0 bases, with 13 bases sitting between them. The CDR3 loop is CASSPSRDYQETQYF. The DNA for the CDR3 is TGTGCCAGCAGCCCGAGCCGGGACTACCAAGAGACCCAGTACTTC.

Regarding this clone: Other DNA sequences in the sample encode the same CDR3. The V gene is TRBV9, the J gene TRBJ1-5; the D gene is possibly TRBD1 (6 bases). The CDR3 extends over 14 amino acids. Germline values: CDR1 SGDLS, CDR2 YYNGEE. V dropped 0 bases and J dropped 4 bases, with 8 bases sitting between them. The CDR3 loop reads CASSVGTGNQPQHF. CDR3 in DNA: TGTGCCAGCAGCGTAGGTACAGGGAATCAGCCCCAGCATTTT.

With regard to this clone: This sample also contains other DNA sequences that code for the same CDR3. The chain is built from TRBV11-2 and TRBJ2-7; 12 bases fit TRBD2. Germline loops: CDR1 SGHAT, CDR2 FQNNGV. With 5 bases clipped from V and 1 base from J, the junction kept 3 bases outside the gene matches. This CDR3 region has 15 residues. The CDR3 loop is CASSLTSGSSYEQYF. CDR3 DNA sequence: TGTGCCAGCAGCCTGACTAGCGGGAGTTCCTACGAGCAGTACTTC.